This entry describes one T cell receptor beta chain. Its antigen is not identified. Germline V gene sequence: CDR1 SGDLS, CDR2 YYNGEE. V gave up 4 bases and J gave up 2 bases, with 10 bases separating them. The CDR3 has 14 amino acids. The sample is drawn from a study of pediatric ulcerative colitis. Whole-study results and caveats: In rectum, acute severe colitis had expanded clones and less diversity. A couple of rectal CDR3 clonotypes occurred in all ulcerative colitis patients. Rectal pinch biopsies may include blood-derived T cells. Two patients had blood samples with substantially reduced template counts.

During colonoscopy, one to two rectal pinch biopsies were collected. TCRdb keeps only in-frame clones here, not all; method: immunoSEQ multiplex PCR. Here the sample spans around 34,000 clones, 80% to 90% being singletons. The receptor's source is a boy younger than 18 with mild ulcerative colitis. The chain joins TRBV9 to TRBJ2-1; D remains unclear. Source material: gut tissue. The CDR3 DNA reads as TGTGCCAGCAGCCGTCAAGGAACCTACAATGAGCAGTTCTTC. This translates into CASSRQGTYNEQFF.